In this sample, the clone carrying this T cell receptor (beta chain) turned up a few times. The CDR3 covers 15 residues. The V gene's germline CDR1 is SNHLY and CDR2 FYNNEI. Trimming removed 2 bases from V and 7 bases from J; junction bases left unmatched: 5. TCRdb used MiXCR to reprocess the RT-PCR reads, holding one entry per CDR3 protein. This sample has about 74,000 distinct CDR3 sequences, with more than 20% found just once. The data were taken from a study of patients and donors after allogeneic stem cell transplantation. The sequence derives from a human donor who was either an allogeneic HSCT recipient or a stem cell or donor lymphocyte infusion donor (not recorded which). It is not recorded whose cells these are; they may come from a transplant donor. The chain employs TRBV2 and TRBJ1-5; 10 positions match TRBD1. The sequenced material came from blood, either unsorted or a sorted T cell fraction (not recorded which). CDR3 region: CASSEWGQGRQPQHF. DNA of the CDR3: TGTGCCAGCAGTGAATGGGGACAGGGGAGGCAGCCCCAGCATTTT. The full variable domain, with the rest looked up from reference TRBV2 and TRBJ1-5, is EPEVTQTPSHQVTQMGQEVILRCVPISNHLYFYWYRQILGQKVEFLVSFYNNEISEKSEIFDDQFSVERPDGSNFTLKIRSTKLEDSAMYFCASSEWGQGRQPQHFGDGTRLSIL.